This T cell receptor beta chain was sequenced during a study of blood T cell repertoires in COVID-19 (TCRdb year 2020). Background for the entire study: Samples covering the acute and convalescent phases of COVID-19 were provided by collaborators in the United States, Italy and Spain. The prospective study material was composed of cDNA or gDNA derived from T cells, B-cell-depleted T cells, or PBMCs. The dataset comprised deeply sampled blood TCRbeta repertoires from subjects exposed to, actively infected with, or recovered from COVID-19. A freely available public database, intended as a resource for researchers studying the immune response to SARS-CoV-2, is where the repertoires were released. Samples were obtained from the ongoing ImmuneRACE study (first 160 participants) and from over 1,000 subjects provided by 6 global collaborators. Nearly every sample came with metadata listing a de-identified subject ID, COVID-19 status, age in years and sex. Where HLA class I and class II types were available, the types were taken from metadata supplied by the sample provider, not from assay-based typing. Overall study results and their limits: Clinical and demographic metadata were provided uncurated, with the amount varying by source and participant.

Another Seattle source contributed samples from volunteer blood donors who had recovered from COVID-19. The collaborating institutions used their own protocols to collect whole blood in K2EDTA tubes. Collaborator samples were shipped for TCRbeta analysis as frozen whole blood, isolated PBMCs, or DNA extracted from either sample type. Here V drops 1 base and J drops 10 bases, and the junction holds 7 bases not matched to any gene. The germline V gene gives CDR1 as SGHVS and CDR2 as FQNEAQ. The CDR3 goes from the cysteine to the phenylalanine over 14 residues. Only the CDR3 DNA stays, 42 bases, in frame from base 1. About this clone: This clone's antigen is unknown. Per-base quality was not reported, and no clone a single base away is much larger than it.

The immunoSEQ Assay, a bias-controlled multiplex PCR, was used to amplify TCRbeta CDR3 regions from genomic DNA. Turning to the authors' computational methods: The number of nucleated cells in each sample was estimated from the amplification of reference gene primers within the assay. To quantify the absolute abundance of each unique TCRbeta CDR3 rearrangement, sequence reads were collapsed and filtered. Productive Simpson clonality was computed per sample as the square root of Simpson's diversity index over productive rearrangements. TCRdb obtained this table from immuneACCESS and retained in-frame rearrangements with V and J assigned. These tables miss some clones; where compared with another copy, unresolved V genes account for less than half of the shortfall, and the remainder is unexplained. V and J calls and clone size are as listed in that table; D and trimming were resolved from the DNA. The sample has roughly 260,000 clones on record, approximately 86% of them singletons. The biggest ten clones account for over 7.5% of the sample.

Recombination joined TRBV7-8 with TRBJ2-1; 7 bases in between match TRBD1. Material for sequencing was peripheral blood. The receptor's source is a man between 35 and 55 years old who had recovered from COVID-19. The CDR3: CASSLVGPGGEQFF. The nucleotides read TGTGCCAGCAGCTTAGTCGGTCCAGGGGGAGAGCAGTTCTTC.